A selection of T cell receptor beta chains follows, all from one sample in a study of breast tumors, draining lymph nodes, adjacent tissues. TCRdb passed the multiplex PCR reads through MiXCR, listing each CDR3 protein once. The data show some 14,000 distinct CDR3 sequences, around 58% seen once. Sequencing input: tumor-adjacent breast tissue. The receptors shown here come from a female donor with breast cancer. Some clones in this sample may be carry-over from other donors' samples. The CDR3 runs from the conserved cysteine through the conserved F or W. Fields, in order: clone size, V gene, D gene, J gene, CDR3 protein, CDR3 DNA. D genes are given only for firm matches. A clone size is listed for some rows: how often the clone was seen (once, few, many), or a class if it is expanded.

.	TRBV19	.	TRBJ2-5	CASSIVTEETQYF	TGTGCCAGTAGTATAGTAACAGAGGAGACCCAGTACTTC
many	TRBV20-1	TRBD2	TRBJ2-5	CSASPQPGTSGKETQYF	TGCAGTGCCAGCCCTCAGCCAGGGACTAGCGGAAAAGAGACCCAGTACTTC
.	TRBV20-1	.	TRBJ2-1	CSAPGRGRSNEQFF	TGCAGTGCGCCGGGACGGGGCCGAAGCAATGAGCAGTTCTTC
.	TRBV24-1	.	TRBJ2-1	CAKDSRLPSYNEQSF	TGTGCCAAGGACAGCCGCCTCCCCTCCTACAATGAGCAGTCCTTC
many	TRBV7-2	TRBD2	TRBJ2-3	CASSLRFGTSGSYTDTQYF	TGTGCCAGCAGCTTAAGGTTCGGGACTAGCGGGTCTTACACAGATACGCAGTATTTT
.	TRBV7-2	TRBD1	TRBJ2-7	CASSRTGTGVYEQYF	TGTGCCAGCAGCCGAACCGGGACAGGGGTCTACGAGCAGTACTTC
.	TRBV20-1	TRBD1	TRBJ1-6	CSARERGQGYNSPLHF	TGCAGTGCTAGAGAGAGGGGACAGGGTTATAATTCACCCCTCCACTTT
.	TRBV4-1	.	TRBJ2-5	CASSQGDRGGETQYF	TGCGCCAGCAGCCAAGGGGACCGGGGAGGTGAGACCCAGTACTTC
once	TRBV20-1	TRBD1	TRBJ1-5	CSALHPGTVYSNQPQHF	TGCAGTGCCCTACACCCAGGGACAGTGTATAGCAATCAGCCCCAGCATTTT
many	TRBV20-1	.	TRBJ2-7	CSTLDPGSGLHEQYF	TGCAGTACTCTAGACCCCGGGTCAGGCCTCCACGAGCAGTACTTC
many	TRBV10-3	.	TRBJ1-1	CAIRPIDGTEAFF	TGTGCCATCCGGCCCATAGATGGCACTGAAGCTTTCTTT
few	TRBV7-2	TRBD2	TRBJ2-3	CASSFGLAGGGGGTDTQYF	TGTGCCAGCAGTTTCGGACTAGCGGGGGGGGGGGGCGGCACAGATACGCAGTATTTT
.	TRBV24-1	.	TRBJ2-3	CATSRKGGDTQYF	TGTGCCACCAGTCGTAAAGGGGGAGATACGCAGTATTTT
.	TRBV29-1	.	TRBJ2-1	CSVAPRLRNEQFF	TGCAGCGTTGCTCCCCGGTTAAGAAATGAGCAGTTCTTC
medium-sized	TRBV7-9	.	TRBJ2-2	CASSLAGVMSGELFF	TGTGCCAGCAGCTTAGCGGGGGTAATGTCCGGGGAGCTGTTTTTT
.	TRBV15	TRBD2	TRBJ2-3	CATGSGASGLTDTQYF	TGTGCCACCGGCTCCGGAGCTAGCGGGCTCACAGATACGCAGTATTTT
.	TRBV7-8	TRBD2	TRBJ2-5	CASSRLGSGSPRETQYF	TGTGCCAGCAGCCGCCTTGGGAGCGGGAGTCCAAGAGAGACCCAGTACTTC
many	TRBV6-2/TRBV6-3	.	TRBJ1-5	CASSYPSVGSVQPQHF	TGTGCCAGCAGTTACCCAAGTGTGGGTAGCGTCCAGCCCCAGCATTTT
.	TRBV29-1	TRBD1	TRBJ2-1	CSVEIWDSRYNEQFF	TGCAGCGTTGAGATATGGGACAGCCGATACAATGAGCAGTTCTTC